Presented here are 32 T cell receptor beta chains from one specimen sequenced in a study of identical twins. TCRdb re-analysed the 5' RACE reads in MiXCR, keeping a single row per CDR3 protein. The profile covers about 470,000 distinct CDR3 sequences, with 20% to 25% appearing a single time and roughly 3% taken by the ten largest. This sample also belongs to another study, concerning T cells expressing NK-cell markers.

The sample comprised CD4+ T cells sorted from blood. All receptors derive from a young woman in good health.

This clonotype was counted only a few times. The chain joins TRBV5-1 to TRBJ1-1; no reliable D call. Germline V gene data show CDR1 as SGHRS and CDR2 as YFSETQ. Trimming stripped 1 base from V and 11 bases from J, with 12 bases between. CDR3 length: 12 residues. The CDR3 region is CASSLPGSGAFF. In DNA form, the CDR3 reads TGCGCCAGCAGCTTGCCGGGAAGTGGGGCTTTCTTT.

The J gene is TRBJ2-3, the V gene TRBV6-1, with 7 bases matching TRBD2. The CDR3 extends over 14 amino acids. Germline V gene lookup returns CDR1 MNHNS and CDR2 SASEGT. V was pared by 3 bases and J by 8 bases, with 8 bases of the junction left unmatched. CDR3 in amino acids: CASSDTGGGRTQYF. DNA of the CDR3: TGTGCCAGCAGTGACACGGGGGGTGGTCGTACGCAGTATTTT.

This clonotype was observed a handful of times. The CDR3 DNA reads TGTGCCAGCATCGAAGCGGGTACCTACGAGCAGTACTTC. Translated: CASIEAGTYEQYF. This sequence joins TRBV6-1 and TRBJ2-7; D might be TRBD2 (6 bases). With 7 bases removed from V and 2 bases from J, the gap between germline ends came to 12 bases. Germline loops: CDR1 MNHNS, CDR2 SASEGT. This CDR3 spans 13 amino acids.

The V gene is TRBV20-1, the J gene TRBJ2-1; TRBD2 aligns across 10 bases. V lost 2 bases and J lost 5; bases outside the gene matches: 9. The CDR3 contains 16 residues. CDR1 and CDR2 from the germline V gene are DFQATT and SNEGSKA (reference sequence). The CDR3 loop reads CSARSPLAGGDNEQFF. DNA for the CDR3: TGCAGTGCTAGATCCCCATTAGCGGGAGGAGACAATGAGCAGTTCTTC.

V and J are TRBV21-1 and TRBJ2-4; the D call of TRBD1 is as the table states it, not checked on the DNA. TRBV21-1 is classified as a pseudogene. The CDR3 sequence is 15 residues long. The CDR3 region is CASSLRTEMQRIQYF. CDR3 nucleotide sequence: TGTGCCAGCAGCCTCCGGACAGAAATGCAACGTATTCAGTACTTC.

This clonotype showed up many times. The chain joins TRBV5-1 to TRBJ2-7, with 11 bases identical to TRBD2. CDR1 and CDR2 (germline): SGHRS, YFSETQ. This CDR3 is built from 15 residues. Trimming cost V 0 bases and J 3 bases; bases outside gene matches: 2. In DNA, the CDR3 is TGCGCCAGCAGCTTGGGAGGGACTAGCGGCTACGAGCAGTACTTC. It yields the protein CASSLGGTSGYEQYF.

The chain has TRBV7-2 and TRBJ2-2; D possibly corresponds to TRBD1 (6 bases). From germline, CDR1 is SGHTA and CDR2 FQGNSA. The CDR3 has 14 residues. The V end lost 3 bases, the J end lost 4 bases, and 9 bases lay between the germline ends. CDR3 sequence: CASSFGQFTGELFF. CDR3 sequence (DNA): TGTGCCAGCAGCTTTGGACAGTTCACCGGGGAGCTGTTTTTT.

This clonotype has more than one count but fewer than ten. V and J are TRBV5-1 and TRBJ2-5; perhaps TRBD1 as D (5 bases). V lost 5 bases and J 7 bases, leaving 15 bases between the germline ends. Germline V gene lookup returns CDR1 SGHRS and CDR2 YFSETQ. The CDR3 totals 13 residues. The CDR3 bases are TGCGCCAGCAGTCAAGACAGCCCCGGGACCCAGTACTTC. It specifies CASSQDSPGTQYF.

The chain couples TRBV19 to TRBJ2-7; D is uncertain. V was trimmed by 1 base and J by 7 bases, leaving 5 bases between them. This CDR3 contains 11 residues. CDR1 and CDR2 from the germline V gene are LNHDA and SQIVND (reference sequence). CDR3 sequence: CASSIALEQYF. For the CDR3, the DNA is TGTGCCAGTAGTATAGCCCTGGAGCAGTACTTC. Full variable domain (missing parts from reference TRBV19 and TRBJ2-7): DGGITQSPKYLFRKEGQNVTLSCEQNLNHDAMYWYRQDPGQGLRLIYYSQIVNDFQKGDIAEGYSVSREKKESFPLTVTSAQKNPTAFYLCASSIALEQYFGPGTRLTVT.

The chain is built from TRBV18 and TRBJ1-1; D unresolved. There are 11 residues in the CDR3. From germline, CDR1 is KGHSH and CDR2 LQKENI. Trimming took 1 base from V and 8 from J, leaving 5 bases between them. The CDR3 bases are TGTGCCAGCTCACCACTGTCCGAAGCTTTCTTT. Translation gives CASSPLSEAFF.

This clonotype was observed a handful of times. This chain connects TRBV29-1 to TRBJ2-5, with D hard to call. CDR3 length: 12 amino acids. Germline CDR1 reads SQVTM; CDR2 reads ANQGSEA. Trimming left V 3 bases short and J 4 bases short, with 9 bases between. Here the CDR3 reads CSVDYDLETQYF. In DNA form, the CDR3 reads TGCAGCGTTGACTATGACCTAGAGACCCAGTACTTC.

CDR3 region: CASSRAAAGEYEQYF. The CDR3 nucleotides are TGTGCCAGCAGTCGCGCCGCAGCGGGAGAATACGAGCAGTACTTC. The V and J genes are TRBV6-2 or TRBV6-3 and TRBJ2-7, with 8 nucleotides matching TRBD2. The V and J ends lost 5 bases and 4 bases, in that order; junction bases with no gene match: 10. This CDR3 region has 15 residues. The germline CDR1 and CDR2 sequences are MNHEY and SVGEGT.

This clonotype was counted a few times. The V and J genes are TRBV9 and TRBJ2-5; D might be TRBD2 (6 bases). This CDR3 is 13 amino acids long. Deletions cut 2 bases from V and 5 bases from J, with 10 bases between. Germline V CDR1 and CDR2: SGDLS, YYNGEE. The DNA of the CDR3 is TGTGCCAGCAGCGTGGCGGGACGGGAGACCCAGTACTTC. This encodes CASSVAGRETQYF. Full variable domain (missing parts from reference TRBV9 and TRBJ2-5): DSGVTQTPKHLITATGQRVTLRCSPRSGDLSVYWYQQSLDQGLQFLIQYYNGEERAKGNILERFSAQQFPDLHSELNLSSLELGDSALYFCASSVAGRETQYFGPGTRLLVL.

This clonotype was counted a few times. The chain combines TRBV20-1 with TRBJ1-3, with 9 bases lining up with TRBD1. V gave up 1 base and J gave up 2 bases; unmatched junction bases: 0. Looked up from germline, CDR1 is DFQATT and CDR2 is SNEGSKA (reference sequence). This CDR3 contains 14 residues. The CDR3 is CSARGQGAGNTIYF. CDR3 DNA sequence: TGCAGTGCTAGAGGACAGGGGGCTGGAAACACCATATATTTT.

This clonotype was counted a few times. As DNA, the CDR3 is TGTGCCAGCAGCTTTCAGGCCGTAACCGGGGAGCTGTTTTTT. The encoded protein is CASSFQAVTGELFF. The chain recombines TRBV7-2 with TRBJ2-2; D unresolved. Trimming left V 3 bases short and J 5 bases short, with 10 bases between. Germline CDR1 reads SGHTA; CDR2 reads FQGNSA. The CDR3 is 14 amino acids.

The sample holds a few counts of this clonotype. This chain links TRBV7-9 with TRBJ1-1; TRBD1 aligns across 7 bases. CDR3 length: 14 amino acids. The V and J ends lost 6 bases and 7 bases, in that order; junction bases with no gene match: 11. Germline assignment: CDR1 SEHNR and CDR2 FQNEAQ (reference sequence). CDR3 in amino acids: CASSRGGQIYEAFF. Written as DNA, the CDR3 is TGTGCCAGCAGTCGAGGGGGACAGATCTATGAAGCTTTCTTT. Complete variable domain (other parts from reference TRBV7-9 and TRBJ1-1): DTGVSQNPRHKITKRGQNVTFRCDPISEHNRLYWYRQTLGQGPEFLTYFQNEAQLEKSRLLSDRFSAERPKGSFSTLEIQRTEQGDSAMYLCASSRGGQIYEAFFGQGTRLTVV.

The chain combines TRBV3-1 with TRBJ2-3, with 10 nucleotides matching TRBD2. The CDR3 runs 14 residues. V was pared by 4 bases and J by 4 bases, with 2 bases of the junction left unmatched. Germline values: CDR1 LGHDT, CDR2 YNNKEL (reference sequence). The CDR3 spells CASSPSGGSDTQYF. CDR3 nucleotides: TGTGCCAGCAGCCCTAGCGGGGGCTCAGATACGCAGTATTTT.

This clonotype has a handful of counts. J is TRBJ2-1 and V is TRBV4-3; D is unclear. The germline V and J ends were trimmed by 0 bases and 0 bases, with 9 bases remaining between them. Germline V lookup: CDR1 LGHNA, CDR2 YSLEER. The CDR3 runs 16 residues. The CDR3 coding sequence is TGCGCCAGCAGCCAAGATGGGCTCCTCTCCTACAATGAGCAGTTCTTC. Residues: CASSQDGLLSYNEQFF.

This chain uses TRBV12-3 or TRBV12-4 with TRBJ2-3, with D possibly called TRBD1 or TRBD2 (5 bases each). With 5 bases removed from V and 1 base from J, the gap between germline ends came to 16 bases. The CDR3 extends over 16 amino acids. The CDR3 bases are TGTGCCAGCAGTCTGGGGGTGGCAGTTGGCACAGATACGCAGTATTTT. This sequence encodes CASSLGVAVGTDTQYF.

The chain carries TRBV12-3 or TRBV12-4 and TRBJ2-2; possibly TRBD2 for D (6 bases). Trimming removed 0 bases from V and 5 bases from J, with 10 bases in between. The CDR3 contains 15 residues. CDR3 nucleotide sequence: TGTGCCAGCAGTTTAGCCCGAGGGAGGACCGGGGAGCTGTTTTTT. Its protein is CASSLARGRTGELFF.

This clonotype was seen more than once but under ten times. This chain links TRBV27 with TRBJ2-2, with unresolved D. V lost 2 bases to trimming and J lost 6 bases, with 10 bases between them. The CDR3 has 14 amino acids. Germline V CDR1 and CDR2: MNHEY, SMNVEV (reference sequence). CDR3 amino acids: CASSLGFDAGELFF. The CDR3 DNA reads TGTGCCAGCAGTTTAGGTTTTGATGCCGGGGAGCTGTTTTTT.

This clonotype was seen a handful of times. The CDR3 here is CASSSLHGGFNYGYTF. The CDR3 DNA is TGTGCCAGCAGTTCATTGCACGGAGGATTTAACTATGGCTACACCTTC. The rearrangement joins TRBV12-3 or TRBV12-4 to TRBJ1-2; D not certain. With 4 bases removed from V and 1 base from J, the gap between germline ends came to 16 bases. The CDR3 is 16 amino acids.

DNA for the CDR3: TGTGCCAGCAGCCCCGTGAGCGCGGGAGGGCCCTCTGGAGAGACCCAGTACTTC. As protein: CASSPVSAGGPSGETQYF. V gene TRBV11-2 combines with J gene TRBJ2-5; TRBD2 agrees at 9 bases. The CDR3 has 18 residues. Germline CDR1 and CDR2: SGHAT and FQNNGV. The ends lost 5 bases at V and 4 bases at J; junction bases unmatched: 17.

This clonotype was recorded many times. This sequence joins TRBV20-1 and TRBJ2-3; perhaps D is TRBD1 or TRBD2 (5 bases each). Germline loops: CDR1 DFQATT, CDR2 SNEGSKA (reference sequence). There are 13 residues in the CDR3. Trimming took off 3 bases at V and 1 base at J, with 8 bases between the two ends. As DNA, the CDR3 is TGCAGTGCTAGTTTGGGGGGCACAGATACGCAGTATTTT. It translates to CSASLGGTDTQYF.

In this sample, this clonotype turned up a few times. CDR3 in amino acids: CASSSGPGNNEQFF. CDR3 bases: TGTGCCAGCAGCTCGGGACCGGGAAACAATGAGCAGTTCTTC. V usage is TRBV9 and J usage is TRBJ2-1; possibly TRBD1 or TRBD2 for D (5 bases each). The CDR3 extends over 14 amino acids. V lost 4 bases and J 5 bases, leaving 13 bases between the germline ends. Germline loops: CDR1 SGDLS, CDR2 YYNGEE.

Ten or more counts support this clonotype. For the CDR3, the DNA is TGTGCCAGCAGTTGGGACTCTGGGGCCAACGTCCTGACTTTC. Amino acids: CASSWDSGANVLTF. The chain carries TRBV6-2 or TRBV6-3 and TRBJ2-6; no reliable D call. Germline values: CDR1 MNHEY, CDR2 SVGEGT. The CDR3 sequence is 14 residues long. Trimming cost V 4 bases and J 0 bases, with 4 bases left between them.

CDR3 loop: CASSFGDRVTDTQYF. The DNA for the CDR3 is TGTGCCAGCAGCTTCGGGGACAGGGTCACAGATACGCAGTATTTT. V usage is TRBV7-9 and J usage is TRBJ2-3; 9 nucleotides agree with TRBD1. The CDR3 consists of 15 residues. The V and J ends lost 3 bases and 2 bases, in that order; junction bases with no gene match: 3. The germline V gene encodes CDR1 SEHNR and CDR2 FQNEAQ (reference sequence).

This chain joins TRBV15 and TRBJ2-3; 8 bases are a match to TRBD2. The germline V gene has CDR1 LNHNV and CDR2 YYDKDF (reference sequence). The CDR3 consists of 15 residues. Unmatched junction bases numbered 0, after V lost 1 base and J lost 0 bases. CDR3 sequence reads: CATSRAGGSTDTQYF. The CDR3 DNA reads as TGTGCCACCAGCAGAGCGGGGGGGAGCACAGATACGCAGTATTTT.

This clonotype has a handful of counts. V gene TRBV6-1 combines with J gene TRBJ2-7, with 11 bases that match TRBD2. This CDR3 is built from 14 residues. V gave up 10 bases and J gave up 4 bases; unmatched junction bases: 9. The germline CDR1 and CDR2 sequences are MNHNS and SASEGT. The CDR3 sequence is CATSRLAGNYEQYF. CDR3 nucleotide sequence: TGTGCCACCTCCCGACTAGCGGGAAATTACGAGCAGTACTTC.

This clonotype was observed many times. The chain links TRBV7-2 to TRBJ2-5; TRBD2 aligns across 7 bases. Germline loops: CDR1 SGHTA, CDR2 FQGNSA. V trimming: 4 bases; J trimming: 5 bases; junction bases outside the gene matches: 4. The CDR3 has 13 amino acids. CDR3: CASSSRGGETQYF. The CDR3 DNA reads TGTGCCAGCAGCTCTAGGGGAGGGGAGACCCAGTACTTC.

CDR3 loop: CASSFPEGSGSSNEQFF. The CDR3 DNA sequence: TGTGCCAGCAGCTTTCCCGAAGGTAGCGGGAGTTCGAATGAGCAGTTCTTC. The rearrangement links TRBV7-2 to TRBJ2-1; 9 bases are shared with TRBD2. CDR3 length equals 17 residues. CDR1 and CDR2 (germline): SGHTA, FQGNSA. Trimming cost V 3 bases and J 7 bases; bases outside gene matches: 13.

This clonotype was counted at least ten times. CDR3 sequence reads: CSLRGLLTDTQYF. CDR3 sequence (DNA): TGCAGCCTAAGGGGACTCCTCACAGATACGCAGTATTTT. This chain links TRBV29-1 with TRBJ2-3; possibly TRBD2 for D (6 bases). The V gene's germline CDR1 is SQVTM and CDR2 ANQGSEA. V lost 8 bases to trimming and J lost 2 bases, with 14 bases between them. CDR3 length: 13 residues.